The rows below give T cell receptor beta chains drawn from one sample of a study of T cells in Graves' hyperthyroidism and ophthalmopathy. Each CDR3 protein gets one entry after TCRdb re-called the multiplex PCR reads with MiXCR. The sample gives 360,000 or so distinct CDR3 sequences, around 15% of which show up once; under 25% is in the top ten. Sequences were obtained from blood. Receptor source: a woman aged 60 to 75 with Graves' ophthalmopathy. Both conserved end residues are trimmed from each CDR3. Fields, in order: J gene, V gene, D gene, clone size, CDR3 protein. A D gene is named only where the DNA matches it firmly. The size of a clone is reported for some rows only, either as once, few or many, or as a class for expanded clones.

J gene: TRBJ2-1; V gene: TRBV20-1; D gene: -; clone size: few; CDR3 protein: SARPPYNEQF
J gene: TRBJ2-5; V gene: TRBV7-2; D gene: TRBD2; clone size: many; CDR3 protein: ASSLDGLAGVGPQETQY
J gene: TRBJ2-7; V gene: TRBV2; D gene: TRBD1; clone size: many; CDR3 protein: ASSPTGNPTYEQY
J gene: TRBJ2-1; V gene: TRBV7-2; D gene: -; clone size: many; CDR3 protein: ASSPPSTKWDNEQF
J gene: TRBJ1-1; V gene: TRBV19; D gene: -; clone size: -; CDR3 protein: ASSMIRSDEAF
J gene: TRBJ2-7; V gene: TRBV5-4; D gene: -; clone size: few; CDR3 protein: ASSSPDRREYEQY
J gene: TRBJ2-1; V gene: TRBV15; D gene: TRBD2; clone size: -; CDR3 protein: ATSRAGSSGTTEQF
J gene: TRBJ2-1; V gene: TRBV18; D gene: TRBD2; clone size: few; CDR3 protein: ASLAGGFEQF
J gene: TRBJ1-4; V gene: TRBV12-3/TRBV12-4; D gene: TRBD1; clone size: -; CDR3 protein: ASSPHRGSGEKLF
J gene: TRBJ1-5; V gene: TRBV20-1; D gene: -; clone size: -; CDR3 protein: SASFGGDQPQH
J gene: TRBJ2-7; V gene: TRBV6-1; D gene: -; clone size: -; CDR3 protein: ASSESTGVGREQY